The rows below give T cell receptor beta chains drawn from one sample of a study of cytomegalovirus exposure and HLA in healthy donors. Sequenced by immunoSEQ multiplex PCR; TCRdb stores in-frame clones only, minus some. The sample yields approximately 130,000 clones, roughly 9% seen once. The sample comprised PBMCs. Receptor source: a woman between 35 and 50 years old in good health and CMV-seropositive. Both conserved end residues are trimmed from each CDR3. D genes are given only for firm matches. Where a row states a size, it is once, few, many or the class of an expanded clone; other rows omit it.

cdr3_aa clone_size d_call j_call v_call
ASTTGSYEQY few - TRBJ2-7 TRBV7-8
ASSLGLAGAQETQY - TRBD2 TRBJ2-5 TRBV27
ASSPRTNSYEQY - - TRBJ2-7 TRBV13
ASSLVGTANTEAF - TRBD1 TRBJ1-1 TRBV11-2
ASSEAETSLYEQY few TRBD2 TRBJ2-7 TRBV6-1
ASSESQGADTQY few TRBD1 TRBJ2-3 TRBV10-1
ASSRQGAREKLF few TRBD1 TRBJ1-4 TRBV2
ASRAQSGYEQY - - TRBJ2-7 TRBV6-6
ASSLAGGAGEQY - TRBD2 TRBJ2-7 TRBV5-1
ASSQDRGREGNEQF few - TRBJ2-1 TRBV4-1
ASSIPGQGIGEQY medium-sized TRBD1 TRBJ2-7 TRBV19
ASSLLAGFMNTEAF - - TRBJ1-1 TRBV5-6
ASSYGSSYNSPLH few - TRBJ1-6 TRBV6-5
ASSFLDSNYGYT - - TRBJ1-2 TRBV27
ASSPDRSPTYEQY - - TRBJ2-7 TRBV5-1
ASSANPGQGRTEAF few TRBD1 TRBJ1-1 TRBV9
ASSLAILLGGRETQY few - TRBJ2-5 TRBV7-9
AISEDRGGTEAF - TRBD1 TRBJ1-1 TRBV10-3
ASSWRALPTEAF - - TRBJ1-1 TRBV14
ASSPGLPDTQY few - TRBJ2-3 TRBV7-3
AWASGGAREQF - TRBD2 TRBJ2-1 TRBV30
ASTWGQGWDYGYT few TRBD1 TRBJ1-2 TRBV10-2
ASSESGTGVYNEQF - TRBD1 TRBJ2-1 TRBV25-1
ASSSTQETQY - - TRBJ2-5 TRBV7-6
ASSLDLWGGGARTDTQY few TRBD2 TRBJ2-3 TRBV7-9
ASSPQGVITYNEQF once TRBD1 TRBJ2-1 TRBV11-1
AIQSVASTDTQY few - TRBJ2-3 TRBV10-3
ASSIGGAGMNTEAF few - TRBJ1-1 TRBV19
ASSPPGGHEQY few - TRBJ2-7 TRBV7-3
ASSPRTGRATNEKLF few TRBD1 TRBJ1-4 TRBV18
AWTRGEKEQY few TRBD2 TRBJ2-7 TRBV30
ASSLERRVNTEAF - - TRBJ1-1 TRBV5-1
ASSLGTGPRGYT - TRBD1 TRBJ1-2 TRBV11-2
ASSLSGTGEIYEQY - TRBD1 TRBJ2-7 TRBV28
ASSQDLTGGEEAF - - TRBJ1-1 TRBV4-1
ASSLTGQGLFGANVLT - TRBD1 TRBJ2-6 TRBV5-1
ASRGSSYNEQF - - TRBJ2-1 TRBV6-5
ASSIASNTEAF - - TRBJ1-1 TRBV19
ASSLVRTSTDTQY few - TRBJ2-3 TRBV7-9
ASSSREPSWTGELF - - TRBJ2-2 TRBV5-1
ASSMLTDQPQH few - TRBJ1-5 TRBV19
ASSRGSKAF few - TRBJ1-1 TRBV27
ASSEETSGGDEQF - TRBD2 TRBJ2-1 TRBV6-4
ASRRQVSGANVLT - - TRBJ2-6 TRBV19
ASSVQNSNQPQH many - TRBJ1-5 TRBV2
AWSVLDTNNSPLH few - TRBJ1-6 TRBV30
ATSSGASYGYT - - TRBJ1-2 TRBV27
ASSRGGANQPQH - - TRBJ1-5 TRBV9
ASSPLEGLAGIHEQY few TRBD2 TRBJ2-7 TRBV7-6
ASSFSRGGEAF few - TRBJ1-1 TRBV2
ASSQVRLAGGNEQF few TRBD2 TRBJ2-1 TRBV4-1
ASSLAGDQPQH - - TRBJ1-5 TRBV5-1